This is a list of T cell receptor beta chains from one sample in a study of Graves' ophthalmopathy and Graves' hyperthyroidism. TCRdb called the multiplex PCR reads again in MiXCR, with one record for every CDR3 protein. The table has approximately 480,000 distinct CDR3 sequences, 14% seen once. Sequencing was performed on blood. Receptors originate from a woman aged 30 to 39 with Graves' ophthalmopathy. CDR3s include the opening cysteine and the closing phenylalanine or tryptophan. The order of the fields is J gene, V gene, CDR3 protein.

>TRBJ2-2|TRBV27
CASSPMRVTGELFF
>TRBJ2-5|TRBV3-1
CASGIYRDLKYF
>TRBJ1-2|TRBV27
CASSSRQGGGGYTF
>TRBJ1-6|TRBV6-1
CASSGEAQLNSPLHF
>TRBJ1-2|TRBV5-6
CASSLGAAGELLIYGYTF
>TRBJ2-5|TRBV28
CASIGGKETQYF
>TRBJ2-3|TRBV12-3/TRBV12-4
CASSFGVGTQYF
>TRBJ1-5|TRBV2
CASSGTGGGSNQPQHF
>TRBJ2-7|TRBV2
CASRTSALSYEQYF
>TRBJ1-5|TRBV6-1
CASSENSPHQPQHF
>TRBJ1-2|TRBV3-1
CASSQGFYGYTF
>TRBJ2-2|TRBV9
CASSVARSTGELFF
>TRBJ1-2|TRBV5-1
CASSSRGGGGYTF
>TRBJ2-6|TRBV24-1
CATSASSGANVLTF
>TRBJ2-2|TRBV19
CATTSGRVFGDTGELFF
>TRBJ1-6|TRBV5-6
CASSTPTDSYNSPLHF
>TRBJ1-5|TRBV20-1
CSARGGTGGNQPQHF
>TRBJ2-7|TRBV6-1
CASSVRQRHEQYF
>TRBJ1-5|TRBV12-3/TRBV12-4
CASSPQVNQPQHF
>TRBJ1-2|TRBV6-1
CASRGRTNYGYTF
>TRBJ2-2|TRBV15
CATRRDREDTGELFF
>TRBJ2-7|TRBV12-3/TRBV12-4
CASTLLAGEQYF
>TRBJ1-1|TRBV30
CAWSYDRGLDTEAFF
>TRBJ1-5|TRBV2
CASSVGQAHQPQHF
>TRBJ2-4|TRBV6-1
CASSVAGVPSLYF
>TRBJ2-2|TRBV9
CASSVGSGGATGELFF
>TRBJ2-7|TRBV30
CAWSVLGRGGEQYF
>TRBJ2-4|TRBV28
CASSTPWGSGGSREKFF
>TRBJ2-7|TRBV6-1
CASSEVGTGPFNF
>TRBJ1-2|TRBV4-1
CASSPRGRDSFYYGYTF
>TRBJ1-2|TRBV7-9
CASSASNYGYTF
>TRBJ2-6|TRBV29-1
CSVDIREDRGSPGANVLTF
>TRBJ1-3|TRBV28
CASSLSGNTIYF
>TRBJ2-7|TRBV12-3/TRBV12-4
CASSLSASVSYEQYF
>TRBJ2-5|TRBV2
CASSAGRSGSLRETQYF
>TRBJ2-2|TRBV7-9
CASSLPGSNTGELFF
>TRBJ1-5|TRBV25-1
CASSEKGNQPQHF
>TRBJ2-7|TRBV5-1
CASSSRTGFEQYF